This T cell receptor (beta chain) was sequenced in a study of PD-L1 blockade in urothelial cancer. Study information: Starting in about 2014, patients were given atezolizumab (1,200 mg intravenously every 3 weeks).

The time point denotes: peripheral blood 6 weeks after treatment start. J was trimmed by 6 bases and V by 0 bases; bases with no gene match: 4. This CDR3 comprises 15 residues. The germline V gene has CDR1 SGHTA and CDR2 FQGNSA. Libraries were prepared by immunoSEQ multiplex PCR; TCRdb keeps only in-frame clonotypes and omits some of them. This sample has some 120,000 clones, with about 89% found just once. This clone was seen a handful of times. Its cognate antigen is unknown. Study results and limitations: Pretreatment TCR clonality in blood under the median foretold superior survival.

Sequenced here: PBMCs, sampled around atezolizumab (anti-PD-L1) treatment. The origin of this receptor is a man in his sixties with urothelial cancer. The V and J genes are TRBV7-2 and TRBJ1-5; 8 positions agree with TRBD1. The CDR3 coding sequence is TGTGCCAGCAGCTTAGCGGCAGGGGGCCCTCAGCCCCAGCATTTT. This translates into CASSLAAGGPQPQHF.